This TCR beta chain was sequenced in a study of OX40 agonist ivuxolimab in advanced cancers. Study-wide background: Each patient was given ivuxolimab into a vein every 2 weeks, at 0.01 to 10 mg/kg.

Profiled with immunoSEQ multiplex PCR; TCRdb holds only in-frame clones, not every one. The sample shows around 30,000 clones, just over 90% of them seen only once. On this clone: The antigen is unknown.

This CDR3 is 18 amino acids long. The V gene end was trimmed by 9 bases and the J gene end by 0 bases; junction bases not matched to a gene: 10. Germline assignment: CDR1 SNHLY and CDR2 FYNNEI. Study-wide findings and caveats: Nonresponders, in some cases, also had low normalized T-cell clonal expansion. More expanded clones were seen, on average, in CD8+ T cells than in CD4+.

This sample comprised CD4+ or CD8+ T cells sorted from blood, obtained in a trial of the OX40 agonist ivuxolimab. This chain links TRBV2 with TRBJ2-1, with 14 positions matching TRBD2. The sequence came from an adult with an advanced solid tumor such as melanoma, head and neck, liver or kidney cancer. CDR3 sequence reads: CARGQTSGRASSYNEQFF. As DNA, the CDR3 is TGTGCCAGGGGACAGACTAGCGGGAGGGCGAGCTCCTACAATGAGCAGTTCTTC.